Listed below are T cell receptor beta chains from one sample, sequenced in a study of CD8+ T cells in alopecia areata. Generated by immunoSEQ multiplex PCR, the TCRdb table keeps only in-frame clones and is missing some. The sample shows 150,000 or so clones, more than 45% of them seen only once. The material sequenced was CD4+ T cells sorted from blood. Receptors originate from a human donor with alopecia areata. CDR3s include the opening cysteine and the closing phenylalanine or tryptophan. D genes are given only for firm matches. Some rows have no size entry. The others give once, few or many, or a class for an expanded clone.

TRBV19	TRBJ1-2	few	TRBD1	CASNPGQTYGYTF	TGTGCCAGTAATCCGGGACAGACTTATGGCTACACCTTC
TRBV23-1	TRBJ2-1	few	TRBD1	CASSADRGAPHNEQFF	TGCGCCAGCAGCGCGGACAGGGGCGCACCCCACAATGAGCAGTTCTTC
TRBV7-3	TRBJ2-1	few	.	CASSLFPNEQFF	TGTGCCAGCAGCTTATTTCCCAATGAGCAGTTCTTC
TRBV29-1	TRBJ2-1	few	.	CSVGGGVTYNEQFF	TGCAGCGTTGGGGGCGGAGTTACCTACAATGAGCAGTTCTTC
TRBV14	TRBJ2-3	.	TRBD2	CASSHGLASLPYF	TGTGCCAGCAGCCACGGACTAGCCTCCTTGCCGTATTTT
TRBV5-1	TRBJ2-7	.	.	CASRRLEHYEQYF	TGCGCCAGCCGCCGACTGGAACACTACGAGCAGTACTTC
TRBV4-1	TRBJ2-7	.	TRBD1	CASSKGDSYEQYF	TGCGCCAGCAGCAAGGGGGACAGCTACGAGCAGTACTTC
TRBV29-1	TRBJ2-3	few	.	CSPSTGIDTQYF	TGCAGCCCCTCCACGGGTATAGATACGCAGTATTTT
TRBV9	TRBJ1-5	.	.	CASSEGVLDQPQHF	TGTGCCAGCAGCGAAGGGGTGTTGGATCAGCCCCAGCATTTT
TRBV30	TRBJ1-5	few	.	CAWSVAWTGNQPQHF	TGTGCCTGGAGTGTCGCATGGACCGGCAATCAGCCCCAGCATTTT
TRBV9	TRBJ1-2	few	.	CASSVAGGYGYTF	TGTGCCAGCAGCGTAGCAGGCGGATATGGCTACACCTTC
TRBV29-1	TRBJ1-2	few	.	CSAPGRQAQGGYTF	TGCAGCGCCCCGGGGCGACAGGCCCAAGGGGGCTACACCTTC
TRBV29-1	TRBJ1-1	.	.	CSVVTNTEAFF	TGCAGCGTTGTAACGAACACTGAAGCTTTCTTT
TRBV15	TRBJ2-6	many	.	CATSRLKGSGANVLTF	TGTGCCACCAGCAGATTAAAGGGCTCTGGGGCCAACGTCCTGACTTTC
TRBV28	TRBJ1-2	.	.	CASSSQLDGKGYTF	TGTGCCAGCAGTTCACAACTGGACGGAAAGGGCTACACCTTC
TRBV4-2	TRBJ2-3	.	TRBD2	CASSQSSGTSTDTQYF	TGTGCCAGCAGCCAATCTAGCGGAACTAGCACAGATACGCAGTATTTT
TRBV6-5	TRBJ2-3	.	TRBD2	CASSQLAGFTDTQYF	TGTGCCAGCAGTCAACTAGCGGGATTCACAGATACGCAGTATTTT
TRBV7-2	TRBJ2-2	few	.	CASSSGIPGELFF	TGTGCCAGCAGCTCCGGGATCCCCGGGGAGCTGTTTTTT
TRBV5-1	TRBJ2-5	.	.	CASRDQETQYF	TGCGCCAGCAGAGACCAAGAGACCCAGTACTTC
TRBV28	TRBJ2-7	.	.	CASSPIWSGVYEQYF	TGTGCCAGCAGTCCTATATGGTCGGGAGTATACGAGCAGTACTTC
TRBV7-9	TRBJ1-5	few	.	CASSLVGHQPQHF	TGTGCCAGCAGCTTAGTAGGGCATCAGCCCCAGCATTTT
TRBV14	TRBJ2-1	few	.	CASSQQSGYNEQFF	TGTGCCAGCAGCCAACAAAGCGGTTACAATGAGCAGTTCTTC
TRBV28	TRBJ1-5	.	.	CASSPWDRGGQPQHF	TGTGCCAGCAGTCCGTGGGACCGCGGGGGTCAGCCCCAGCATTTT
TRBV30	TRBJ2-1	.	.	CAWNVRGANEQFF	TGTGCCTGGAATGTTCGGGGGGCAAATGAGCAGTTCTTC
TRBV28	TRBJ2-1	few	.	CASSENYEQFF	TGTGCCAGCAGTGAGAACTATGAGCAGTTCTTC
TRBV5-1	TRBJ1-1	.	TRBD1	CASSSGTGLTEAFF	TGCGCCAGCAGCTCCGGGACAGGGTTAACTGAAGCTTTCTTT
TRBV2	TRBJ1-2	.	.	CASSDRGTYGYTF	TGTGCCAGCAGTGACAGGGGAACCTATGGCTACACCTTC
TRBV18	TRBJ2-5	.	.	CASSPLQETQYF	TGTGCCAGCTCACCACTTCAAGAGACCCAGTACTTC
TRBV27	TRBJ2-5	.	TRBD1	CASSLYLGDRGETQYF	TGTGCCAGCAGTTTATACCTCGGCGACAGGGGTGAGACCCAGTACTTC
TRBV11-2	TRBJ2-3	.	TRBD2	CASSPLGRANTDTQYF	TGTGCCAGCAGCCCACTTGGGAGGGCTAATACAGATACGCAGTATTTT
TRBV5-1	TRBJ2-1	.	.	CASSLDPQKQFF	TGCGCCAGCAGCTTGGATCCCCAAAAGCAGTTCTTC
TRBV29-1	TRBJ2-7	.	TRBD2	CSVEVSGTSAYF	TGCAGCGTTGAAGTAAGTGGGACTAGCGCTTACTTC
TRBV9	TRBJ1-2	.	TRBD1	CASSETGKSSYTF	TGTGCCAGCAGCGAGACAGGGAAGAGTAGCTACACCTTC
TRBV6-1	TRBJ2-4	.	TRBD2	CASSEALAGQNIQYF	TGTGCCAGCAGTGAAGCGCTAGCGGGGCAGAACATTCAGTACTTC
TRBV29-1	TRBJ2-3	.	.	CSRRDGITDTQYF	TGCAGCCGTAGGGACGGAATCACAGATACGCAGTATTTT
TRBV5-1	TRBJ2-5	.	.	CASSVDSFQETQYF	TGCGCCAGCAGCGTGGACAGCTTCCAAGAGACCCAGTACTTC